Each of the 29 T cell receptor beta chains below was sequenced from the same sample in a study of T-cell reconstitution after alpha-beta-depleted transplantation in children listed by TCRdb under 2016. The receptor library was made with PCR. The data were produced on an Illumina HiSeq 2500. Molecular barcoding was employed in the preparation of TCR libraries, with unique molecular identifiers being used to normalize TCRbeta repertoire quantification. TCRdb reworked the public reads: Q25 trimming with fastp, MiXCR clone assembly, productive beta chains retained. Rows are combined by CDR3 protein, so each entry shows the most common genes and DNA. This sample comprises over 550,000 distinct CDR3 sequences, over 9.5% of them detected only once. 3.5% to 5% of the sample rests with the top ten. The source material was PBMCs from the stem cell graft donor, sampled from the stem cell graft. These receptors all come from a human donor who donated a stem cell graft to a child with acute myeloid leukemia.

A note on this clonotype: A clone one base away is much larger, so this may be a read error. V and J are TRBV9 and TRBJ2-7; TRBD2 matches at 14 bases. Germline CDR1 is SGDLS and CDR2 is YYNGEE. The J segment lost 6 bases and the V segment lost 4 bases, leaving 9 bases of the junction unmatched. CDR3 length equals 16 residues. CDR3: CASSPQGLAGASEQYF. In DNA form, the CDR3 reads TGTGCCAGCAGCCCCCAGGGACTAGCGGGAGCCTCCGAGCAGTACTTC.

The rearrangement joins TRBV12-3 or TRBV12-4 to TRBJ2-4; tentative D call: TRBD1 (5 bases). This CDR3 is built from 15 residues. V was clipped by 6 bases and J by 0 bases, with 12 bases between them. For the CDR3, the DNA is TGTGCCAGCAGCCCCGACAGAGTAGCCAAAAACATTCAGTACTTC. Protein: CASSPDRVAKNIQYF.

The rearrangement uses TRBV9 and TRBJ2-3; D may be TRBD1 or TRBD2 (5 bases each). The CDR3 spans 15 residues. The V gene lost 2 bases and the J gene lost 4 bases, with 14 bases spanning the gap. The germline CDR1 and CDR2 sequences are SGDLS and YYNGEE. The CDR3 sequence: CASSVFEGQADTQYF. CDR3 coding DNA: TGTGCCAGCAGCGTCTTCGAGGGGCAGGCAGATACGCAGTATTTT.

V is TRBV20-1 and J is TRBJ1-1, with 9 bases fitting TRBD1. In germline, CDR1 is DFQATT, CDR2 SNEGSKA (reference sequence). This CDR3 has 17 residues. V shed 2 bases, J shed 0 bases, and the junction held 10 bases outside the gene matches. The CDR3 DNA reads as TGCAGTGCTAGACCATTGCCCACAGGGGGCATGAACACTGAAGCTTTCTTT. Its translation is CSARPLPTGGMNTEAFF.

This clonotype was seen a handful of times. The chain links TRBV29-1 to TRBJ2-7; 7 bases are a match to TRBD2. After removal of 0 bases from V and 5 bases from J, the junction contained 7 bases not matched to a gene. The germline gives CDR1 SQVTM, CDR2 ANQGSEA. CDR3 length equals 14 residues. This CDR3 is CSVEDKSGKNEQYF. In DNA, the CDR3 is TGCAGCGTTGAAGATAAGAGCGGGAAAAACGAGCAGTACTTC.

V and J are TRBV12-5 and TRBJ2-3; TRBD2 agrees at 9 bases. V shed 1 base, J shed 1 base, and the junction held 3 bases outside the gene matches. Germline CDR1 LGHNT, CDR2 FRNRAP. This CDR3 has 16 residues. The CDR3 bases are TGTGCTAGTGGTTTGGGAATAGCGGGAGGCACAGATACGCAGTATTTT. Protein: CASGLGIAGGTDTQYF.

This clonotype has at least ten counts. V gene TRBV29-1 combines with J gene TRBJ2-2; D call uncertain. CDR1 is SQVTM and CDR2 is ANQGSEA in the germline V gene. The V and J ends lost 4 bases and 4 bases respectively, with 10 bases between them. The CDR3 loop spans 13 amino acids. CDR3 residues: CSVGARLTGELFF. CDR3 nucleotide sequence: TGCAGCGTTGGGGCGAGACTCACCGGGGAGCTGTTTTTT.

The genes are TRBV9 and TRBJ1-2; D is possibly TRBD1 (5 bases). This CDR3 region has 14 residues. Germline CDR1 and CDR2: SGDLS and YYNGEE. V lost 0 bases to trimming and J lost 5 bases, with 11 bases between them. In nucleotides, the CDR3 is TGTGCCAGCAGCGTAGAGCAGGGAAATTATGGCTACACCTTC. It codes for CASSVEQGNYGYTF. Variable domain in full (rest from reference TRBV9 and TRBJ1-2): DSGVTQTPKHLITATGQRVTLRCSPRSGDLSVYWYQQSLDQGLQFLIQYYNGEERAKGNILERFSAQQFPDLHSELNLSSLELGDSALYFCASSVEQGNYGYTFGSGTRLTVV.

This clonotype came up many times. V is TRBV20-1 and J is TRBJ2-7; D remains unclear. The CDR3 consists of 10 residues. Germline-derived CDR1 and CDR2 are DFQATT and SNEGSKA (reference sequence). The germline V and J ends were trimmed by 4 bases and 3 bases, with 4 bases remaining between them. The CDR3 region is CSATDYEQYF. In DNA, the CDR3 is TGCAGTGCTACCGACTACGAGCAGTACTTC.

This clonotype was seen repeatedly, ten times or more. V usage is TRBV6-4 and J usage is TRBJ1-1; D gene unclear. The length of the CDR3 is 13 residues. Germline lookup yields CDR1 MRHNA and CDR2 SNTAGT. V was pared by 8 bases and J by 0 bases, with 10 bases between. The CDR3: CASSNEMNTEAFF. CDR3 in DNA: TGTGCCAGCTCTAACGAAATGAACACTGAAGCTTTCTTT.

Points on this clonotype: The junction departs from germline at one end; a sequencing error may be responsible. V gene TRBV7-7 combines with J gene TRBJ2-4; 8 bases fit TRBD1. The CDR3 has 13 residues. Germline loops: CDR1 SSHAT, CDR2 FNYEAQ (reference sequence). The CDR3: CASSPGQGNIQYF. CDR3 coding DNA: TGTGCTAGCAGCCCCGGACAGGGAAACATTCAGTACTTC.

This clonotype was detected only a few times. The chain combines TRBV7-8 with TRBJ2-6; D is undetermined. Germline V gene data show CDR1 as SGHVS and CDR2 as FQNEAQ. Trimming stripped 2 bases from V and 0 bases from J, with 5 bases between. This CDR3 spans 15 amino acids. CDR3 residues: CASSLLVSGANVLTF. CDR3 nucleotide sequence: TGTGCCAGCAGCTTACTAGTCTCTGGGGCCAACGTCCTGACTTTC.

This clonotype was seen many times. The V gene is TRBV20-1, the J gene TRBJ2-3, with a possible D match to TRBD1 (5 bases). CDR1 and CDR2 (germline): DFQATT, SNEGSKA (reference sequence). V was cut by 6 bases and J by 7 bases, with 17 bases left in between. CDR3 length equals 13 residues. CDR3 coding DNA: TGCAGTGCCAGGCCAAAAAAGGGGAATACGCAGTATTTT. This encodes CSARPKKGNTQYF.

This clonotype was counted many times. This chain connects TRBV6-2 or TRBV6-3 to TRBJ2-5; D possibly matches TRBD1 or TRBD2 (5 bases each). The CDR3 is 15 amino acids. Trimming pared 6 bases from V and 1 base from J, leaving 15 bases between. Germline values: CDR1 MNHEY, CDR2 SVGEGT. The CDR3 sequence: CASSPTGRTQETQYF. The CDR3 nucleotides read TGTGCCAGCAGCCCCACGGGGCGGACCCAAGAGACCCAGTACTTC.

This clonotype was found many times. In nucleotides, the CDR3 is TGTGCCAGCAGTTACGGAGGCTCCGAGCAGTACTTC. As protein: CASSYGGSEQYF. The chain combines TRBV6-6 with TRBJ2-7; D is possibly TRBD2 (5 bases). Trimming removed 2 bases at V and 6 bases at J, with 8 bases between. The V gene's germline CDR1 is MNHNY and CDR2 SVGAGI (reference sequence). The length of the CDR3 is 12 residues.

The chain links TRBV7-2 to TRBJ2-4, with a weak D call TRBD1 (6 bases). The CDR3 runs 15 residues. Germline V gene sequence: CDR1 SGHTA, CDR2 FQGNSA. V gave up 0 bases and J gave up 7 bases, with 13 bases separating them. The CDR3 region has the DNA TGTGCCAGCAGCTTAGCTCAGGGGCAGGGTAACATTCAGTACTTC. It translates to CASSLAQGQGNIQYF.

This chain joins TRBV29-1 and TRBJ2-7; TRBD2 agrees at 9 bases. CDR1 and CDR2 (germline): SQVTM, ANQGSEA. The CDR3 sequence is 15 residues long. V lost 4 bases, J lost 2 bases, and 9 bases stayed unmatched. The CDR3 here is CSVALAGSGAYEQYF. The CDR3 nucleotides read TGCAGCGTTGCCCTAGCGGGGAGCGGGGCCTACGAGCAGTACTTC.

This clonotype was seen a handful of times. The chain has TRBV24-1 and TRBJ2-1; possibly TRBD2 for D (5 bases). The CDR3 consists of 15 residues. V lost 10 bases, J lost 9 bases, and 24 bases lay in between. The germline gives CDR1 KGHDR, CDR2 SFDVKD. CDR3 DNA: TGTGCCACTGATCAGAGTGGGCTGCCTCGGGGTGAGCAGTTCTTC. Protein sequence: CATDQSGLPRGEQFF.

The CDR3 DNA follows: TGTGCCAGCAGCTTGGGACAATCTCCGACCAACACTGAAGCTTTCTTT. Translated, it gives CASSLGQSPTNTEAFF. The genes are TRBV7-9 and TRBJ1-1, with a weak D call TRBD1 (6 bases). Germline CDR1 and CDR2: SEHNR and FQNEAQ (reference sequence). CDR3 length equals 16 residues. V was pared by 3 bases and J by 2 bases, with 16 bases between. Filled out from reference TRBV7-9 and TRBJ1-1, the complete variable domain reads DTGVSQNPRHKITKRGQNVTFRCDPISEHNRLYWYRQTLGQGPEFLTYFQNEAQLEKSRLLSDRFSAERPKGSFSTLEIQRTEQGDSAMYLCASSLGQSPTNTEAFFGQGTRLTVV.

This clonotype was picked up a small number of times. This chain joins TRBV12-3 or TRBV12-4 and TRBJ2-7; 13 bases fit TRBD2. CDR3 size: 14 residues. Trimming at V came to 6 bases and at J to 4 bases, leaving 3 bases not matched to a gene. The CDR3: CASRGTSGMYEQYF. Here the CDR3 DNA reads TGTGCCAGCAGAGGGACTAGCGGGATGTACGAGCAGTACTTC.

As for this clonotype: Since a much larger clone is just one base distant, this may be a read error. The gene calls are TRBV27 and TRBJ1-5; D remains ambiguous. The length of the CDR3 is 12 residues. The ends were cut back, 1 base at V and 6 bases at J, with 4 bases in the middle. CDR1 and CDR2 (germline): MNHEY, SMNVEV (reference sequence). The CDR3 nucleotides read TGTGCCAGCAGTTTATTCGGTCAGCCCCAGCATTTT. It encodes CASSLFGQPQHF.

This clonotype has only a few counts. The chain couples TRBV20-1 to TRBJ2-3; D perhaps matches TRBD2 (6 bases). Looked up from germline, CDR1 is DFQATT and CDR2 is SNEGSKA (reference sequence). The ends were cut back, 6 bases at V and 2 bases at J, with 18 bases in the middle. The CDR3 extends over 15 amino acids. The CDR3 sequence is CSAREATLSTDTQYF. The CDR3 coding sequence is TGCAGTGCCAGGGAGGCCACTCTATCCACAGATACGCAGTATTTT.

This clonotype was found many times. The V gene is TRBV29-1, the J gene TRBJ2-3; possible D gene TRBD1, 5 bases. The germline V gene has CDR1 SQVTM and CDR2 ANQGSEA. The CDR3 is made up of 14 amino acids. The V end was cut by 1 base, the J end by 1 base, with 9 bases between. The CDR3 DNA reads TGCAGCGTTGAAGGGGGCGAAGGCACAGATACGCAGTATTTT. Encoded protein: CSVEGGEGTDTQYF.

This clonotype has ten or more counts. This chain links TRBV7-2 with TRBJ1-5; D uncertain. The CDR3 runs 14 residues. V was pared by 5 bases and J by 5 bases, with 13 bases between. Germline V lookup: CDR1 SGHTA, CDR2 FQGNSA. This CDR3 is CASSTAGSYQPQHF. CDR3 coding DNA: TGTGCCAGCAGCACCGCCGGGTCCTATCAGCCCCAGCATTTT.

The chain is built from TRBV20-1 and TRBJ2-7; a possible D gene is TRBD2 (5 bases). V was trimmed by 6 bases and J by 2 bases, leaving 17 bases between them. The CDR3 is 14 residues long. Germline CDR1 is DFQATT and CDR2 is SNEGSKA (reference sequence). CDR3 region: CSARSGPGPYEQYF. Written as DNA, the CDR3 is TGCAGTGCCAGGAGCGGACCAGGTCCCTACGAGCAGTACTTC.

This clonotype appeared a few times. The chain couples TRBV30 to TRBJ1-6; 7 nucleotides line up with TRBD1. V dropped 3 bases and J dropped 9; count of bases not matched to a gene: 14. The CDR3 spans 16 residues. CDR1 is GTSNPN, CDR2 SVGIG, per germline (reference sequence). The CDR3 DNA reads as TGTGCCTGGAGCGAACGGACAGGCAGGGGAGGTTCACCCCTCCACTTT. Amino acid sequence: CAWSERTGRGGSPLHF.

The rearrangement joins TRBV6-1 to TRBJ1-2; tentative D call: TRBD1 (6 bases). The CDR3 extends over 12 amino acids. Germline CDR1 and CDR2: MNHNS and SASEGT. V was trimmed by 4 bases and J by 6 bases, leaving 9 bases between them. The CDR3 bases are TGTGCCAGCAGTGCACAGGGTAATGGCTACACCTTC. This gives the protein CASSAQGNGYTF.

This clonotype was seen more than once but under ten times. J is TRBJ2-3 and V is TRBV20-1; tentatively, D is TRBD1 or TRBD2 (5 bases each). Germline loops: CDR1 DFQATT, CDR2 SNEGSKA (reference sequence). V lost 6 bases to trimming and J lost 3 bases, with 16 bases between them. This CDR3 has 14 residues. The CDR3 DNA reads as TGCAGTGCCCTGAGCGGAGCAGGGACAGATACGCAGTATTTT. It specifies CSALSGAGTDTQYF.

This chain joins TRBV12-3 or TRBV12-4 and TRBJ2-2; possibly TRBD2 for D (6 bases). The V end lost 6 bases, the J end lost 0 bases, and 17 bases lay between the germline ends. The CDR3 extends over 17 amino acids. The CDR3 nucleotides read TGTGCCAGCAGCGGCACACCGGGGGTATCGAACACCGGGGAGCTGTTTTTT. It codes for CASSGTPGVSNTGELFF.